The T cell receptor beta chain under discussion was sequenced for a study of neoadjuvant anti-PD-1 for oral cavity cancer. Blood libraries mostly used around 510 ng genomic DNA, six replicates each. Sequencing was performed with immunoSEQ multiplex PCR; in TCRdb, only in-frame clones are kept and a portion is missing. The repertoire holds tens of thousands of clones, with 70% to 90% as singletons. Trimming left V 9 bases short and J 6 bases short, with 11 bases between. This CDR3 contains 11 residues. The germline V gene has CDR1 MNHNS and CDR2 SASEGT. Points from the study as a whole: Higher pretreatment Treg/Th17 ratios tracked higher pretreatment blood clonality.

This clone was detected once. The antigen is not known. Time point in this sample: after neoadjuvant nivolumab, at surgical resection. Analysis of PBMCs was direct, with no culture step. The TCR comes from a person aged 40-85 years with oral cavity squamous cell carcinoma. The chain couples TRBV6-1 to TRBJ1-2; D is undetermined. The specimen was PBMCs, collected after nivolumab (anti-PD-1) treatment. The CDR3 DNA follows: TGTGCCAGACGCCCGACCGATGGCTACACCTTC. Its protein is CARRPTDGYTF.